The 32 T cell receptor beta chains listed next were all sequenced from one sample in a study of shared clonotypes between healthy human individuals. Measured with immunoSEQ multiplex PCR; TCRdb has only the in-frame clones, and not every one. In the table there are roughly 2.2 million clones, 85% to 95% of which are singletons. What was sequenced was naive CD4+ T cells from PBMCs. The subset is: CD45RA+ positively selected. The receptors shown here come from a young man in good health. Some clones in this sample may be carry-over from other donors' samples.

The V call is TRBV28, the J call TRBJ1-1; D is possibly TRBD1 (6 bases). V lost 5 bases, J lost 1 base, and 14 bases lay in between. There are 15 residues in the CDR3. From germline, CDR1 is MDHEN and CDR2 SYDVKM. The CDR3 is CASSPRTVGNTEAFF. CDR3 DNA sequence: TGTGCCAGCAGTCCCCGGACAGTGGGGAACACTGAAGCTTTCTTT.

The chain uses TRBV28 and TRBJ1-5, with D unresolved. CDR3 length: 16 amino acids. V was trimmed by 2 bases and J by 1 base, leaving 12 bases between them. The germline V gene has CDR1 MDHEN and CDR2 SYDVKM. Written as DNA, the CDR3 is TGTGCCAGCAGTTTAAGGCCCCGGGAAAGCAATCAGCCCCAGCATTTT. Translation: CASSLRPRESNQPQHF. The whole variable domain, remainder taken from reference TRBV28 and TRBJ1-5, is DVKVTQSSRYLVKRTGEKVFLECVQDMDHENMFWYRQDPGLGLRLIYFSYDVKMKEKGDIPEGYSVSREKKERFSLILESASTNQTSMYLCASSLRPRESNQPQHFGDGTRLSIL.

The rearrangement uses TRBV30 and TRBJ1-5, with D perhaps TRBD1 (5 bases). Trimming took off 0 bases at V and 1 base at J, with 13 bases between the two ends. Germline CDR1 and CDR2: GTSNPN and SVGIG (reference sequence). The CDR3 length is 16 residues. CDR3 protein: CAWSVKPGRSNQPQHF. CDR3 DNA: TGTGCCTGGAGTGTAAAGCCAGGGCGAAGCAATCAGCCCCAGCATTTT.

The rearrangement joins TRBV9 to TRBJ2-3; 7 nucleotides align to TRBD1. The J segment lost 3 bases and the V segment lost 3 bases, leaving 10 bases of the junction unmatched. The CDR3 contains 16 residues. CDR1 is SGDLS and CDR2 is YYNGEE in the germline V gene. CDR3 DNA: TGTGCCAGCAGCGCCTCCGGTACAGGGGCGACAGATACGCAGTATTTT. It encodes CASSASGTGATDTQYF.

As for this clone: This specimen includes other DNA sequences encoding the same CDR3. This chain links TRBV9 with TRBJ2-1, with 11 bases matching TRBD2. The junction had 3 bases not matched to a gene; V was cut back by 3 bases and J by 4 bases. Germline lookup yields CDR1 SGDLS and CDR2 YYNGEE. CDR3 size: 15 residues. The CDR3 reads CASSARTSGYNEQFF. The DNA for the CDR3 is TGTGCCAGCAGCGCCCGGACTAGCGGGTACAATGAGCAGTTCTTC.

The chain carries TRBV28 and TRBJ2-7; 11 bases are a match to TRBD2. Trimming removed 1 base from V and 9 bases from J; junction bases left unmatched: 8. Germline V gives CDR1 MDHEN, CDR2 SYDVKM. The CDR3 runs 15 residues. The CDR3: CASSLLAGGRFLQYF. The CDR3 DNA is TGTGCCAGCAGTTTATTAGCGGGAGGGCGTTTCTTGCAGTACTTC.

The rearrangement links TRBV5-4 to TRBJ2-7, with 14 bases fitting TRBD2. Germline CDR1 reads SGHNT; CDR2 reads YYREEE (reference sequence). This CDR3 region has 18 residues. Germline trimming cut 0 bases from V and 3 bases from J; bases unmatched to any gene: 8. The CDR3 region is CASSLGGLAGVMNYEQYF. As DNA, the CDR3 is TGTGCCAGCAGCTTGGGGGGACTAGCGGGAGTCATGAACTACGAGCAGTACTTC.

This clone was detected once. The rearrangement uses TRBV6-1 and TRBJ1-2; D not resolved. The CDR3 extends over 14 amino acids. Trimming removed 5 bases from V and 5 bases from J, with 15 bases in between. Germline-derived CDR1 and CDR2 are MNHNS and SASEGT. Written as DNA, the CDR3 is TGTGCCAGCAGTCCTCGCGATCAAGGTTATGGCTACACCTTC. Translating gives CASSPRDQGYGYTF.

This rearrangement joins TRBV10-3 to TRBJ2-7; perhaps D is TRBD1 or TRBD2 (5 bases each). Germline assignment: CDR1 ENHRY and CDR2 SYGVKD. The CDR3 length is 12 residues. Deletions cut 10 bases from V and 6 bases from J, with 16 bases between. CDR3 region: CATRRDRSEQYF. Here the CDR3 DNA reads TGTGCCACGAGACGGGACCGGTCCGAGCAGTACTTC.

The genes are TRBV20-1 and TRBJ1-3; D unresolved. CDR1 DFQATT and CDR2 SNEGSKA come from the germline V gene (reference sequence). There are 10 residues in the CDR3. V lost 1 base and J lost 7, with 2 bases in between. Here the CDR3 reads CSARGNTIYF. The CDR3 region has the DNA TGCAGTGCTAGAGGGAACACCATATATTTT.

The chain's CDR3 is CASSVSGSYNEQFF. In nucleotides, the CDR3 is TGTGCCAGCAGCGTTAGCGGCTCCTACAATGAGCAGTTCTTC. The V call is TRBV7-3, the J call TRBJ2-1; possibly TRBD2 for D (6 bases). CDR1 SGHTA and CDR2 FQGTGA come from the germline V gene. The CDR3 loop spans 14 amino acids. V gave up 5 bases and J gave up 0 bases, with 8 bases separating them.

This chain links TRBV29-1 with TRBJ2-1; D gene uncertain. The ends were cut back, 4 bases at V and 4 bases at J, with 26 bases in the middle. CDR3 size: 18 residues. The germline V gene encodes CDR1 SQVTM and CDR2 ANQGSEA. The CDR3 reads CSVVLFSSLYAQYNEQFF. The CDR3 DNA reads TGCAGCGTTGTTTTGTTTAGTAGTTTGTATGCCCAGTACAATGAGCAGTTCTTC.

V usage is TRBV6-1 and J usage is TRBJ1-5, with 7 nucleotides matching TRBD1. Trimming cost V 6 bases and J 7 bases; bases outside gene matches: 6. Germline values: CDR1 MNHNS, CDR2 SASEGT. This CDR3 comprises 13 residues. CDR3 DNA sequence: TGTGCCAGCAGACAGGGGTCGGGGCAGCCCCAGCATTTT. It translates to CASRQGSGQPQHF.

About this clone itself: Other nucleotide sequences in the sample specify the same CDR3. The rearrangement joins TRBV30 to TRBJ1-4; possibly TRBD1 for D (6 bases). Germline assignment: CDR1 GTSNPN and CDR2 SVGIG (reference sequence). V lost 5 bases to trimming and J lost 1 base, with 8 bases between them. This CDR3 has 13 amino acids. CDR3 nucleotides: TGTGCCTGGGAACAGGGAACTAATGAAAAACTGTTTTTT. This encodes CAWEQGTNEKLFF.

The chain has TRBV5-6 and TRBJ1-1; D possibly corresponds to TRBD1 (5 bases). This CDR3 spans 13 amino acids. The V and J ends lost 0 bases and 11 bases respectively, with 14 bases between them. Looked up from germline, CDR1 is SGHDT and CDR2 is YYEEEE. CDR3 DNA: TGTGCCAGCAGCTTGGGTCAGGGTCGTGGTGCTTTCTTT. As protein: CASSLGQGRGAFF.

This chain joins TRBV6-1 and TRBJ2-3, with 10 bases that match TRBD1. Trimming cost V 6 bases and J 1 base; bases outside gene matches: 4. The CDR3 is 15 residues long. Per the germline V gene, CDR1 is MNHNS and CDR2 is SASEGT. The CDR3 DNA sequence: TGTGCCAGCAGATGGACAGGGGGAGGCACAGATACGCAGTATTTT. It yields the protein CASRWTGGGTDTQYF.

The rearrangement links TRBV6-1 to TRBJ2-7; weak D call: TRBD2 (5 bases). CDR3 size: 14 residues. Germline assignment: CDR1 MNHNS and CDR2 SASEGT. V was trimmed by 11 bases and J by 4 bases, leaving 21 bases between them. CDR3 amino acids: CASQRVAADYEQYF. CDR3 bases: TGTGCCTCCCAGAGGGTAGCCGCAGATTACGAGCAGTACTTC.

The chain couples TRBV9 to TRBJ2-7; tentative D call: TRBD2 (6 bases). Trimming stripped 1 base from V and 7 bases from J, with 15 bases between. CDR1 is SGDLS and CDR2 is YYNGEE in the germline V gene. The CDR3 spans 14 residues. CDR3 DNA sequence: TGTGCCAGCAGCGTAAGCGGAGGGTTGGGAGAGCAGTACTTC. Its translation: CASSVSGGLGEQYF.

The rearrangement links TRBV11-2 to TRBJ2-5; 7 bases align to TRBD2. The junction had 8 bases not matched to a gene; V was cut back by 3 bases and J by 4 bases. CDR1 and CDR2 from the germline V gene are SGHAT and FQNNGV. CDR3 length: 15 amino acids. CDR3 in amino acids: CASSLIAGELETQYF. CDR3 nucleotides: TGTGCCAGCAGCTTGATCGCGGGAGAGCTAGAGACCCAGTACTTC.

The chain is built from TRBV30 and TRBJ1-6, with D unresolved. Trimming removed 2 bases from V and 10 bases from J, with 18 bases in between. The CDR3 is made up of 15 amino acids. Per germline, CDR1 GTSNPN and CDR2 SVGIG (reference sequence). CDR3 coding DNA: TGTGCCTGGAGTAAGGGTGGTGGAGAGTGGTCACCCCTCCACTTT. This codes for CAWSKGGGEWSPLHF.

This chain joins TRBV9 and TRBJ2-7, with D possibly TRBD1 on 6 matching bases. The CDR3 contains 14 residues. Germline CDR1 is SGDLS and CDR2 is YYNGEE. Deletions cut 3 bases from V and 2 bases from J, with 12 bases between. The CDR3 bases are TGTGCCAGCAGCGGATCCAGGGGTACCTACGAGCAGTACTTC. Its protein product is CASSGSRGTYEQYF.

The chain uses TRBV28 and TRBJ2-1; no clear D. The germline V and J ends were trimmed by 7 bases and 0 bases, with 13 bases remaining between them. CDR3 length: 15 amino acids. Germline V gene data show CDR1 as MDHEN and CDR2 as SYDVKM. The CDR3: CASKYGWDSYNEQFF. The CDR3 coding sequence is TGTGCCAGCAAGTACGGCTGGGACTCCTACAATGAGCAGTTCTTC.

The J gene is TRBJ1-3, the V gene TRBV19; D gene uncertain. Germline V gene lookup returns CDR1 LNHDA and CDR2 SQIVND (reference sequence). CDR3 length equals 14 residues. V lost 5 bases to trimming and J lost 0 bases, with 8 bases between them. CDR3 residues: CASSAPSSGNTIYF. The CDR3 DNA reads TGTGCCAGTAGTGCTCCCAGCTCTGGAAACACCATATATTTT.

The chain links TRBV7-3 to TRBJ2-7, with a tentative D call TRBD2 (6 bases). The germline V and J ends were trimmed by 5 bases and 6 bases, with 14 bases remaining between them. This CDR3 comprises 13 residues. Per the germline V gene, CDR1 is SGHTA and CDR2 is FQGTGA. The CDR3, as DNA: TGTGCCAGCAGCCAGAATAAGGGAGGCGAGCAGTACTTC. Protein sequence: CASSQNKGGEQYF.

The gene calls are TRBV14 and TRBJ2-1; 8 bases agree with TRBD2. V trimming: 0 bases; J trimming: 3 bases; junction bases outside the gene matches: 4. The CDR3 has 16 amino acids. In germline, CDR1 is SGHDN, CDR2 FVKESK. In DNA, the CDR3 is TGTGCCAGCAGCCAAGAGGTGACTAGCGACTACAATGAGCAGTTCTTC. Its translation: CASSQEVTSDYNEQFF.

Concerning this clone: This same CDR3 is encoded by further DNA sequences in the sample. The rearrangement uses TRBV14 and TRBJ1-1; D not resolved. CDR1 is SGHDN, CDR2 FVKESK, per germline. The CDR3 has 12 amino acids. Trimming stripped 4 bases from V and 5 bases from J, with 8 bases between. In DNA form, the CDR3 reads TGTGCCAGCAGCCGGCTGGGGACTGAAGCTTTCTTT. Protein sequence: CASSRLGTEAFF.

CDR3 in amino acids: CASSLGRDLGYNEQFF. CDR3 sequence (DNA): TGTGCCAGCAGCTTGGGCCGGGACCTCGGTTACAATGAGCAGTTCTTC. V gene TRBV5-4 combines with J gene TRBJ2-1, with D perhaps given as TRBD1 or TRBD2 (5 bases each). The CDR3 sequence is 16 residues long. Trimming took 0 bases from V and 4 from J, leaving 14 bases between them. The germline V gene has CDR1 SGHNT and CDR2 YYREEE (reference sequence).

The rearrangement uses TRBV9 and TRBJ2-1, with 9 bases that match TRBD1. CDR3 size: 16 residues. Unmatched junction bases numbered 9, after V lost 2 bases and J lost 6 bases. Germline V gives CDR1 SGDLS, CDR2 YYNGEE. In DNA, the CDR3 is TGTGCCAGCAGCGTGGCTTGGGGACAGGGAATCAATGAGCAGTTCTTC. It yields the protein CASSVAWGQGINEQFF. The full variable domain, with the rest looked up from reference TRBV9 and TRBJ2-1, is DSGVTQTPKHLITATGQRVTLRCSPRSGDLSVYWYQQSLDQGLQFLIQYYNGEERAKGNILERFSAQQFPDLHSELNLSSLELGDSALYFCASSVAWGQGINEQFFGPGTRLTVL.

The chain joins TRBV27 to TRBJ2-1; D possibly uses TRBD1 or TRBD2 (6 bases each). The V and J ends lost 8 bases and 2 bases respectively, with 22 bases between them. The CDR3 covers 17 residues. Germline V gene data show CDR1 as MNHEY and CDR2 as SMNVEV (reference sequence). In DNA form, the CDR3 reads TGTGCCAGCTCGTTACAGCCCTCGGGGGCGGCCTACAATGAGCAGTTCTTC. Translated, it gives CASSLQPSGAAYNEQFF.

The chain combines TRBV5-6 with TRBJ1-3; tentatively, D is TRBD1 (5 bases). There are 14 residues in the CDR3. Germline CDR1 and CDR2: SGHDT and YYEEEE. Trimming shortened V by 6 bases and J by 2 bases, and 12 bases separated the two germline ends. CDR3: CASNLGVPGNTIYF. In nucleotides, the CDR3 is TGTGCCAGCAACTTAGGGGTTCCTGGAAACACCATATATTTT.

The chain combines TRBV7-2 with TRBJ2-7; 8 positions match TRBD1. In germline, CDR1 is SGHTA, CDR2 FQGNSA. This CDR3 spans 15 amino acids. V lost 2 bases and J lost 1; bases outside the gene matches: 4. The DNA for the CDR3 is TGTGCCAGCAGCTTAAGGACAGGGTCGTCCTACGAGCAGTACTTC. It yields the protein CASSLRTGSSYEQYF. Drawing the rest from reference TRBV7-2 and TRBJ2-7, the complete variable domain is GAGVSQSPSNKVTEKGKDVELRCDPISGHTALYWYRQSLGQGLEFLIYFQGNSAPDKSGLPSDRFSAERTGGSVSTLTIQRTQQEDSAVYLCASSLRTGSSYEQYFGPGTRLTVT.

V and J are TRBV5-5 and TRBJ1-1; 7 bases line up with TRBD1. V gave up 4 bases and J gave up 2 bases; unmatched junction bases: 8. Germline V lookup: CDR1 SGHKS, CDR2 YYEKEE (reference sequence). This CDR3 has 15 residues. The chain's CDR3 is CASSPQGVRNTEAFF. The CDR3 DNA follows: TGTGCCAGCAGCCCCCAGGGGGTGAGAAACACTGAAGCTTTCTTT.